This TCR beta chain was sequenced for a study of blood T cell repertoires in COVID-19. Trimming took 3 bases from V and 4 from J; bases not matched to a gene: 8. Per the germline V gene, CDR1 is SGHTA and CDR2 is FQGNSA. The CDR3 length is 16 residues. Sequenced by immunoSEQ multiplex PCR; TCRdb stores in-frame clones only, minus some. Of 200,000 to 250,000 clones listed, roughly 88% were seen once; the top ten hold over 2%. The chain combines TRBV7-2 with TRBJ1-3; 8 bases are shared with TRBD1. The sequenced sample was peripheral blood. The TCR originated in a man younger than 40 who had recovered from COVID-19. CDR3 in amino acids: CASSFRRTGNGNTIYF. CDR3 bases: TGTGCCAGCAGCTTTCGCCGGACAGGGAACGGAAACACCATATATTTT.